This TCR beta chain came from a study of cytomegalovirus exposure and HLA in healthy donors. Background on the study: In an earlier analysis, 90 million to 130 million unique TCR beta sequences were found from 200 million or so T cells.

PCR was performed using 60 Vbeta and 13 Jbeta primers. TCRdb keeps only in-frame clones here, not all; method: immunoSEQ multiplex PCR. The listing records roughly 84,000 clones. With regard to this clone: The antigen is undetermined.

General study findings and limits: Most TCR sequences proved rare, with some public TCRs found in many donors. Sequencing likely produced, as an artifact, a cluster of highly shared sequence variants. The authors later found TCR association rates varying by HLA locus, with DRB1 most and HLA-C fewest.

Looked up from germline, CDR1 is LNHDA and CDR2 is SQIVND (reference sequence). The CDR3 is made up of 17 amino acids. Germline trimming cut 5 bases from V and 1 base from J; bases unmatched to any gene: 10. This sequence originates from a man between 50 and 59 years old in good health and CMV-seronegative. The material sequenced was PBMCs. This rearrangement joins TRBV19 to TRBJ2-2; 7 bases align to TRBD2. The CDR3 sequence is CASSPPVERGNTGELFF. CDR3 sequence (DNA): TGTGCCAGTAGTCCCCCGGTGGAGCGGGGGAACACCGGGGAGCTGTTTTTT.